This T cell receptor beta chain came from a study of circulating and synovial CD4+ cells in juvenile arthritis. Regarding the study as a whole: Compared with bulk blood, circulating pathogenic-like lymphocytes shared substantially more CDR3 sequences with synovial T cells. Bulk blood CD4 repertoires were more diverse than these.

Method: immunoSEQ multiplex PCR; TCRdb's copy keeps in-frame clones and lacks some. This table holds under 40,000 clones, just over 90% found once. Germline CDR1 and CDR2: SQVTM and ANQGSEA. This CDR3 has 14 residues. Trimming at V came to 2 bases and at J to 6 bases, leaving 6 bases not matched to a gene. Samples derive from patients with active juvenile idiopathic arthritis. In regard to this clone: Antigen unknown.

Input material: CD4+ T cells from blood. The sequence was collected from a human donor with juvenile idiopathic arthritis. The V call is TRBV29-1, the J call TRBJ2-2; TRBD2 matches 7 bases. CDR3 DNA sequence: TGCAGCGTTGAAATACCCCGGGAGGCCGGGGAGCTGTTTTTT. Translation gives CSVEIPREAGELFF.